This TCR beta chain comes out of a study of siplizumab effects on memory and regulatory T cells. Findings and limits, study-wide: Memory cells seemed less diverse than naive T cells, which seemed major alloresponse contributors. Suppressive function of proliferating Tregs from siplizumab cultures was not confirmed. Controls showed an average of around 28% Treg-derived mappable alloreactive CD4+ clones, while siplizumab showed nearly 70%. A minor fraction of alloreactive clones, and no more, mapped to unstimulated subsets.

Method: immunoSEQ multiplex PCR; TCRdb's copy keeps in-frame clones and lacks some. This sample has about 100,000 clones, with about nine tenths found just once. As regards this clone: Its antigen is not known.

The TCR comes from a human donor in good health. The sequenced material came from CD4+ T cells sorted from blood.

The CDR3 coding sequence is TGTGCCAGCAGTGAAGCCCGGGGGCCGACTAATGAAAAACTGTTTTTT. Amino acid sequence: CASSEARGPTNEKLFF. This rearrangement joins TRBV6-1 to TRBJ1-4, with D possibly TRBD1 on 6 matching bases. The CDR3 sequence is 16 residues long. The V end was cut by 0 bases, the J end by 2 bases, with 10 bases between. Germline lookup yields CDR1 MNHNS and CDR2 SASEGT.